The rows below give T cell receptor beta chains drawn from one sample of a study of identical twins. TCRdb redid the calling of the 5' RACE reads with MiXCR, one entry per CDR3 protein. The table records roughly 570,000 distinct CDR3 sequences, more than 9% of them present only once. These data are also associated with another study on yellow fever vaccine responses in identical twins.

Sequencing used PBMCs. The receptors were gathered from a woman aged 18-29 years in good health. CDR3s include the opening cysteine and the closing phenylalanine or tryptophan. D genes are given only for firm matches. Size is stated for part of the rows, as once, few or many counts, or as a class when the clone is expanded.

CDR3 length: 16; D gene: TRBD2; V gene: TRBV7-2; J gene: TRBJ2-1; clone size: NA; CDR3 DNA: TGTGCCAGCAGCTTAGAGCCCGGGACTAGCGGGAGGGCCCTGGCTTTC; CDR3 protein: CASSLEPGTSGRALAF
CDR3 length: 19; D gene: TRBD1; V gene: TRBV9; J gene: TRBJ2-4; clone size: many; CDR3 DNA: TGTGCCAGCAGCGTAGATCCCACAGGGGGTGGGGTGGCCAAAAACATTCAGTACTTC; CDR3 protein: CASSVDPTGGGVAKNIQYF
CDR3 length: 17; D gene: NA; V gene: TRBV7-2; J gene: TRBJ2-6; clone size: few; CDR3 DNA: TGTGCCAGCAGCTTAGTTGTCGGAACCTCTGGGGCCAACGTCCTGACTTTC; CDR3 protein: CASSLVVGTSGANVLTF
CDR3 length: 13; D gene: NA; V gene: TRBV21-1; J gene: TRBJ2-3; clone size: once; CDR3 DNA: TGTGCCAGCAGCAAAAGCGGCACAGATACGCAGTATTTT; CDR3 protein: CASSKSGTDTQYF
CDR3 length: 15; D gene: TRBD1; V gene: TRBV7-9; J gene: TRBJ2-1; clone size: NA; CDR3 DNA: TGTGCCAGCAGCTTAGCGCAGGGGGTAAGGAATGAGCAGTTCTTC; CDR3 protein: CASSLAQGVRNEQFF
CDR3 length: 14; D gene: NA; V gene: TRBV18; J gene: TRBJ1-5; clone size: many; CDR3 DNA: TGTGCCAGCTCACCTCGGGACAAGAATCAGCCCCAGCATTTT; CDR3 protein: CASSPRDKNQPQHF
CDR3 length: 13; D gene: NA; V gene: TRBV2; J gene: TRBJ1-5; clone size: many; CDR3 DNA: TGTGCCAGCAGGGATCCAGGAAATCAGCCCCAGCATTTT; CDR3 protein: CASRDPGNQPQHF
CDR3 length: 13; D gene: NA; V gene: TRBV10-3; J gene: TRBJ2-1; clone size: many; CDR3 DNA: TGTGCCATCAGTGACCCACGGTTTGATGAGCAGTTCTTC; CDR3 protein: CAISDPRFDEQFF
CDR3 length: 12; D gene: TRBD1; V gene: TRBV29-1; J gene: TRBJ2-5; clone size: NA; CDR3 DNA: TGCAGCGTTACAGGGGGCGAGGAGACCCAGTACTTC; CDR3 protein: CSVTGGEETQYF
CDR3 length: 14; D gene: NA; V gene: TRBV4-1; J gene: TRBJ2-3; clone size: many; CDR3 DNA: TGCGCCAGCAGTAGATTTAGGGACACAGATACGCAGTATTTT; CDR3 protein: CASSRFRDTDTQYF